This is a list of T cell receptor beta chains from one sample in a study of naive and memory T cell subsets. TCRdb re-analysed the UMI-ligation and nested PCR reads in MiXCR, keeping a single row per CDR3 protein. The sample contains over 100,000 distinct CDR3 sequences, around a third of which appear only once. Input material: central memory CD4+ T cells from blood. Every receptor here comes from a human donor in good health. The CDR3 runs from the conserved cysteine through the conserved F or W. A D gene is named only where the DNA matches it firmly. Clone size is given for some rows only: seen once, a few or many times, or a class if the clone is expanded.

clone_size	v_call	d_call	j_call	cdr3_aa	cdr3_nt
-	TRBV6-2/TRBV6-3	-	TRBJ1-1	CASRKQGTTEAFF	TGTGCCAGCAGGAAACAGGGTACGACTGAAGCTTTCTTT
few	TRBV11-2	-	TRBJ2-1	CASSPGPPEQFF	TGTGCCAGCAGCCCCGGCCCCCCTGAGCAGTTCTTC
-	TRBV28	-	TRBJ1-2	CASAKTDGRDGYTF	TGTGCCAGCGCCAAGACGGATGGTCGGGATGGCTACACCTTC
few	TRBV5-8	TRBD2	TRBJ2-7	CASSQTGLAGLYF	TGTGCCAGCAGCCAAACGGGACTAGCGGGATTGTACTTC
-	TRBV18	-	TRBJ2-1	CTSSPRLENNEQFF	TGTACCAGCTCACCGAGACTAGAGAACAATGAGCAGTTCTTC
few	TRBV4-1	-	TRBJ1-2	CASSQQDTLSGGYTF	TGCGCCAGCAGCCAACAGGACACTCTAAGCGGTGGCTACACCTTC
few	TRBV20-1	TRBD2	TRBJ2-1	CSASVGLAGVDEQFF	TGCAGTGCTAGTGTGGGACTAGCGGGAGTGGATGAGCAGTTCTTC
few	TRBV12-3/TRBV12-4	-	TRBJ1-1	CASSLRTFNTEAFF	TGTGCCAGCAGTTTAAGGACATTTAACACTGAAGCTTTCTTT
-	TRBV6-2/TRBV6-3	-	TRBJ1-1	CASSSFSGGAFF	TGTGCCAGCAGTTCGTTTAGCGGGGGAGCTTTCTTT
few	TRBV6-1	-	TRBJ2-7	CASSEVLAYEQYF	TGTGCCAGCAGTGAAGTTCTAGCCTACGAGCAGTACTTC
-	TRBV19	TRBD1	TRBJ1-2	CASKTGSGYTF	TGTGCCAGTAAGACAGGGTCTGGCTACACCTTC
few	TRBV28	-	TRBJ2-1	CASKSGGISSYNEQFF	TGTGCCAGCAAGTCGGGCGGGATAAGCTCCTACAATGAGCAGTTCTTC
once	TRBV19	TRBD1	TRBJ1-5	CASSSNRGPISNQPQHF	TGTGCCAGTAGTTCCAACAGGGGGCCCATAAGCAATCAGCCCCAGCATTTT
many	TRBV6-1	TRBD1	TRBJ1-4	CASSQGAAGEKLFF	TGTGCCAGCAGCCAGGGGGCTGCGGGTGAAAAACTGTTTTTT
-	TRBV6-1	-	TRBJ1-1	CASSARPGVGTEAFF	TGTGCCAGCAGTGCACGTCCGGGGGTAGGCACTGAAGCTTTCTTT
-	TRBV5-1	TRBD1	TRBJ2-7	CASRPRQGPYEQYF	TGCGCCAGCAGGCCCCGACAGGGACCCTACGAGCAGTACTTC
-	TRBV2	TRBD1	TRBJ1-5	CASSKRGQGAGQPQHF	TGTGCCAGCAGCAAGAGGGGACAGGGGGCGGGACAGCCCCAGCATTTT
-	TRBV7-6	TRBD1	TRBJ2-7	CASSLGQGKQRQYF	TGTGCCAGCAGCTTAGGACAGGGAAAGCAGCGGCAGTACTTC
many	TRBV6-2/TRBV6-3	-	TRBJ2-3	CASSYGRREDTQYF	TGTGCCAGCAGTTACGGCCGGAGAGAGGATACGCAGTATTTT
-	TRBV20-1	-	TRBJ2-3	CSARALTRGNTQYF	TGCAGTGCTAGAGCTCTGACTAGGGGGAATACGCAGTATTTT
few	TRBV19	TRBD2	TRBJ2-5	CASSIDNKLAGGSQETQYF	TGTGCCAGTAGTATAGATAATAAGCTAGCGGGAGGGTCCCAAGAGACCCAGTACTTC
few	TRBV11-2	TRBD1	TRBJ1-5	CASSTGTVGQPQHF	TGTGCCAGCAGCACAGGGACAGTCGGGCAGCCCCAGCATTTT